The 18 T cell receptor beta chains in this list originate from one sample, sequenced in a study of T-cell memory formation after mild COVID-19. TCRdb re-called the 5' RACE reads with MiXCR, one entry per CDR3 protein. The sample lists 500,000 to 600,000 distinct CDR3 sequences, roughly 18% seen once, with around 12% in the top ten. The sequenced material came from PBMCs or a T cell subset sorted from them (not recorded which). These receptor sequences come from an adult woman who had mild COVID-19 (a few samples of this study predate the infection). Cell type and time point are not known.

The chain carries TRBV7-8 and TRBJ2-3; no clear D gene. V was pared by 4 bases and J by 5 bases, with 7 bases between. Germline CDR1 reads SGHVS; CDR2 reads FQNEAQ. This CDR3 has 12 amino acids. CDR3 protein: CASSSGLDTQYF. The CDR3, as DNA: TGTGCCAGCAGCTCTGGTTTAGATACGCAGTATTTT.

This clonotype has just a few counts. This chain uses TRBV10-3 with TRBJ2-7; 11 bases line up with TRBD2. The CDR3 covers 12 residues. Trimming took 11 bases from V and 5 from J; bases not matched to a gene: 5. Looked up from germline, CDR1 is ENHRY and CDR2 is SYGVKD. CDR3 bases: TGTGCCGTAGCGGGAGGGCCGGACGAGCAGTACTTC. Translation gives CAVAGGPDEQYF.

The J gene is TRBJ1-5, the V gene TRBV12-3 or TRBV12-4, with a tentative D call TRBD1 (6 bases). The V and J ends lost 4 bases and 3 bases respectively, with 7 bases between them. The CDR3 length is 13 residues. CDR3 bases: TGTGCCAGCAGTTGGGACAACAATCAGCCCCAGCATTTT. It codes for CASSWDNNQPQHF.

The chain couples TRBV5-1 to TRBJ1-2; TRBD1 matches at 9 bases. Germline CDR1 is SGHRS and CDR2 is YFSETQ. V lost 0 bases, J lost 7 bases, and 4 bases stayed unmatched. The CDR3 is 14 residues long. CDR3 in amino acids: CASSLEGTGLGYTF. DNA of the CDR3: TGCGCCAGCAGCTTGGAGGGGACAGGGCTTGGCTACACCTTC.

Notes on this clonotype: A much larger clone lies a single base off, so this may be a read error. The V and J genes are TRBV24-1 and TRBJ2-1; a weak D match, TRBD1 (6 bases). The V gene's germline CDR1 is KGHDR and CDR2 SFDVKD. The CDR3 has 15 residues. V lost 3 bases to trimming and J lost 9 bases, with 17 bases between them. The CDR3 sequence: CATSDPGVSDTEQFF. Written as DNA, the CDR3 is TGTGCCACCAGTGATCCAGGGGTTTCCGACACTGAGCAGTTCTTC.

The J gene is TRBJ2-1, the V gene TRBV6-5, with D uncertain. The germline V gene encodes CDR1 MNHEY and CDR2 SVGAGI. The CDR3 is 11 amino acids. V was cut by 2 bases and J by 6 bases, with 2 bases left in between. The CDR3 reads CASSYRNEQFF. As DNA, the CDR3 is TGTGCCAGCAGTTACCGCAATGAGCAGTTCTTC.

This rearrangement joins TRBV20-1 to TRBJ2-1; TRBD2 matches 11 bases. Germline-derived CDR1 and CDR2 are DFQATT and SNEGSKA (reference sequence). The CDR3 length is 14 residues. V lost 8 bases and J lost 7; bases outside the gene matches: 10. The CDR3 region has the DNA TGCAGTTTCCCGGGACTAGCGGCCAGGAATGAGCAGTTCTTC. Protein: CSFPGLAARNEQFF.

A few counts support this clonotype. The V call is TRBV25-1, the J call TRBJ2-5; D is possibly TRBD1 (7 bases). Germline V gives CDR1 MGHDK, CDR2 SYGVNS. V was trimmed by 3 bases and J by 1 base, leaving 15 bases between them. CDR3 length: 16 amino acids. The CDR3 loop is CASSEGGQPTQETQYF. For the CDR3, the DNA is TGTGCCAGCAGTGAGGGGGGACAGCCCACCCAAGAGACCCAGTACTTC. Full variable domain (missing parts from reference TRBV25-1 and TRBJ2-5): EADIYQTPRYLVIGTGKKITLECSQTMGHDKMYWYQQDPGMELHLIHYSYGVNSTEKGDLSSESTVSRIRTEHFPLTLESARPSHTSQYLCASSEGGQPTQETQYFGPGTRLLVL.

This clonotype occurred a few times. V gene TRBV2 combines with J gene TRBJ2-3; 9 bases align to TRBD2. With 2 bases clipped from V and 4 bases from J, the junction kept 4 bases outside the gene matches. This CDR3 is 15 amino acids long. Germline assignment: CDR1 SNHLY and CDR2 FYNNEI. The CDR3 coding sequence is TGTGCCAGCAGTGAACCAGCGGGAGGCTCAGATACGCAGTATTTT. Protein product: CASSEPAGGSDTQYF.

The table lists this clonotype with a few counts. This chain joins TRBV27 and TRBJ2-4; tentatively, D is TRBD2 (7 bases). Trimming took 0 bases from V and 7 from J, leaving 16 bases between them. The CDR3 runs to 16 residues. Germline assignment: CDR1 MNHEY and CDR2 SMNVEV (reference sequence). The CDR3 nucleotides are TGTGCCAGCAGTTTATCGAGGGGGGGCGAGGGGAACATTCAGTACTTC. It is translated as CASSLSRGGEGNIQYF.

In its sample, this clonotype was seen a few times. The chain joins TRBV4-3 to TRBJ1-1; the D is unclear. This CDR3 region has 15 residues. The V end lost 1 base, the J end lost 0 bases, and 9 bases lay between the germline ends. Germline-derived CDR1 and CDR2 are LGHNA and YSLEER. The CDR3 loop reads CASSQVAGMNTEAFF. CDR3 DNA sequence: TGCGCCAGCAGCCAAGTTGCCGGGATGAACACTGAAGCTTTCTTT.

The V call is TRBV11-2, the J call TRBJ2-1; perhaps TRBD2 as D (5 bases). Between the trimmed V and J ends, which lost 2 bases and 0 bases, there was a span of 17 bases. The CDR3 is made up of 18 amino acids. The germline V gene encodes CDR1 SGHAT and CDR2 FQNNGV. CDR3 bases: TGTGCCAGCAGCTTACACCCCTCCCCGGGGAGCTCCTACAATGAGCAGTTCTTC. This translates into CASSLHPSPGSSYNEQFF.

This chain uses TRBV15 with TRBJ2-1; D unresolved. V was trimmed by 4 bases and J by 3 bases, leaving 7 bases between them. Per the germline V gene, CDR1 is LNHNV and CDR2 is YYDKDF (reference sequence). CDR3 size: 13 residues. The chain's CDR3 is CATSTRSYNEQFF. For the CDR3, the DNA is TGTGCCACCAGCACGCGAAGCTACAATGAGCAGTTCTTC.

The chain recombines TRBV9 with TRBJ2-3, with 8 bases identical to TRBD2. Unmatched junction bases numbered 5, after V lost 1 base and J lost 1 base. The length of the CDR3 is 16 residues. CDR1 and CDR2 from the germline V gene are SGDLS and YYNGEE. DNA of the CDR3: TGTGCCAGCAGCGTATTGAACGGGGGGGGCACAGATACGCAGTATTTT. This translates into CASSVLNGGGTDTQYF.

This clonotype was seen just once. The gene calls are TRBV27 and TRBJ2-6, with 8 bases identical to TRBD1. This CDR3 has 19 residues. With V trimmed by 4 bases and J by 0 bases, 11 bases remained unmatched. From germline, CDR1 is MNHEY and CDR2 SMNVEV (reference sequence). The CDR3 sequence is CASSSWDRSHFSGANVLTF. The CDR3 DNA reads as TGTGCCAGCAGTTCGTGGGACAGGTCACATTTCTCTGGGGCCAACGTCCTGACTTTC.

The sample holds a few counts of this clonotype. This chain uses TRBV30 with TRBJ2-5; the D gene is possibly TRBD2 (5 bases). CDR3 length: 14 residues. Germline-derived CDR1 and CDR2 are GTSNPN and SVGIG (reference sequence). Deletions cut 1 base from V and 5 bases from J, with 14 bases between. The CDR3 DNA sequence: TGTGCCTGGAGTGCCGGGAAAAGAGGGGAGACCCAGTACTTC. This codes for CAWSAGKRGETQYF.

This clonotype has a count of ten or more. The CDR3, as DNA: TGTGCCACCAGCTCGACCCCGCGGCTAGGCTACACCTTC. Its protein product is CATSSTPRLGYTF. The chain combines TRBV15 with TRBJ1-2; D not certain. CDR1 LNHNV and CDR2 YYDKDF come from the germline V gene (reference sequence). V lost 5 bases to trimming and J lost 8 bases, with 15 bases between them. The CDR3 length is 13 residues.

The chain couples TRBV2 to TRBJ1-1; D might be TRBD1 (6 bases). The CDR3 extends over 16 amino acids. Germline lookup yields CDR1 SNHLY and CDR2 FYNNEI. The V end lost 4 bases, the J end lost 3 bases, and 18 bases lay between the germline ends. The CDR3 sequence: CASSVHRTGTYTEAFF. The CDR3 nucleotides read TGTGCCAGCAGTGTCCACCGAACAGGGACCTACACTGAAGCTTTCTTT.